The 19 T cell receptor beta chains reported below all come from one sample, sequenced in a study of CD8+ T cells in alopecia areata. Reverse transcription of extracted RNA yielded cDNA, which provided the sequencing template. The table came from immunoSEQ multiplex PCR; TCRdb's copy has only in-frame clones and leaves some out. The data show about 190,000 clones, roughly 60% seen once. Stated treatment: oral pan-JAK inhibitor, 5-10 mg twice daily. The sequenced sample was CD4+ T cells sorted from blood, obtained around week 49, from a patient treated with tofacitinib. These receptor sequences come from a human donor with alopecia areata.

This clone was counted a single time. The chain employs TRBV19 and TRBJ1-2, with 9 positions matching TRBD1. Trimming took 3 bases from V and 1 from J; bases not matched to a gene: 6. Germline CDR1 and CDR2: LNHDA and SQIVND (reference sequence). The CDR3 length is 16 residues. CDR3 in amino acids: CASSIRDRALNYGYTF. As DNA, the CDR3 is TGTGCCAGTAGTATCCGGGACAGGGCTCTTAACTATGGCTACACCTTC.

This clone appeared a few times. J is TRBJ2-1 and V is TRBV7-2; 8 nucleotides match TRBD2. This CDR3 comprises 16 residues. The V and J ends lost 0 bases and 0 bases, in that order; junction bases with no gene match: 1. Germline CDR1 and CDR2: SGHTA and FQGNSA. The CDR3 protein is CASSLAGTSSYNEQFF. The CDR3 DNA sequence: TGTGCCAGCAGCTTAGCGGGGACTAGCTCCTACAATGAGCAGTTCTTC.

Only a few counts were recorded for this clone. The CDR3 is CASSLGQTTDTQYF. The CDR3, as DNA: TGTGCCAGCAGCTTGGGACAGACCACAGATACGCAGTATTTT. The rearrangement links TRBV7-2 to TRBJ2-3; 7 bases align to TRBD1. The trim removed 3 bases at V and 2 bases at J, leaving 2 bases unmatched. Germline values: CDR1 SGHTA, CDR2 FQGNSA. There are 14 residues in the CDR3.

This clone was found a few times. The chain recombines TRBV30 with TRBJ2-2; D unresolved. This CDR3 has 13 residues. From germline, CDR1 is GTSNPN and CDR2 SVGIG (reference sequence). Trimming took off 2 bases at V and 4 bases at J, with 8 bases between the two ends. Here the CDR3 reads CAWSTTPTGELFF. CDR3 coding DNA: TGTGCCTGGAGTACGACTCCCACCGGGGAGCTGTTTTTT.

The chain joins TRBV9 to TRBJ1-6, with TRBD1 matching over 7 bases. The V gene end was trimmed by 3 bases and the J gene end by 5 bases; junction bases not matched to a gene: 2. The V gene's germline CDR1 is SGDLS and CDR2 YYNGEE. The CDR3 spans 14 residues. CDR3 loop: CASSETGNNSPLHF. CDR3 sequence (DNA): TGTGCCAGCAGCGAGACAGGGAATAATTCACCCCTCCACTTT.

The chain carries TRBV4-3 and TRBJ2-7, with TRBD1 matching over 7 bases. V dropped 3 bases and J dropped 6; count of bases not matched to a gene: 5. CDR1 LGHNA and CDR2 YSLEER come from the germline V gene. The CDR3 is 13 amino acids. The CDR3 DNA sequence: TGCGCCAGCAGCCAGAACGACAGGGCCGAGCAGTACTTC. Translating it yields CASSQNDRAEQYF.

The chain employs TRBV9 and TRBJ1-5, with D possibly being TRBD1 (6 bases). This CDR3 is 14 amino acids long. Trimming removed 7 bases at V and 7 bases at J, with 18 bases between. Germline-derived CDR1 and CDR2 are SGDLS and YYNGEE. CDR3 region: CASAKGGYGQPQHF. DNA for the CDR3: TGTGCCAGCGCCAAAGGGGGATATGGGCAGCCCCAGCATTTT.

J is TRBJ2-1 and V is TRBV27, with 9 bases lining up with TRBD2. Germline V gene data show CDR1 as MNHEY and CDR2 as SMNVEV (reference sequence). V lost 6 bases to trimming and J lost 8 bases; unmatched junction nucleotides: 14. The CDR3 is 16 amino acids. The CDR3 DNA follows: TGTGCCAGCAGCCTTCGTGGCGGGGGGGCCTCTTATGAGCAGTTCTTC. It specifies CASSLRGGGASYEQFF.

CDR3 coding DNA: TGTGCCAGCAGCGTAGATGGCGGGGGCACCACAGATACGCAGTATTTT. Its translation: CASSVDGGGTTDTQYF. The chain couples TRBV9 to TRBJ2-3, with a weak D call TRBD2 (7 bases). Germline V gene sequence: CDR1 SGDLS, CDR2 YYNGEE. Between the trimmed V and J ends, which lost 0 bases and 2 bases, there was a span of 13 bases. The CDR3 runs 16 residues.

The chain employs TRBV29-1 and TRBJ2-1; D gene unclear. The germline CDR1 and CDR2 sequences are SQVTM and ANQGSEA. The germline V and J ends were trimmed by 4 bases and 10 bases, with 11 bases remaining between them. This CDR3 contains 11 residues. The CDR3, as DNA: TGCAGCGTTGGATCACCCGGCGAGCAGTTCTTC. Its protein product is CSVGSPGEQFF.

The chain has TRBV29-1 and TRBJ2-3, with D tentatively TRBD1 (7 bases). Looked up from germline, CDR1 is SQVTM and CDR2 is ANQGSEA. Trimming took 7 bases from V and 8 from J, leaving 13 bases between them. This CDR3 has 11 residues. CDR3 DNA: TGCAGCGCTTGGCAGGGGGGTACGCAGTATTTT. Protein sequence: CSAWQGGTQYF.

The chain couples TRBV2 to TRBJ1-6, with TRBD1 identical over 8 bases. The CDR3 contains 15 residues. Germline V gene lookup returns CDR1 SNHLY and CDR2 FYNNEI. The junction had 8 bases not matched to a gene; V was cut back by 4 bases and J by 9 bases. As DNA, the CDR3 is TGTGCCAGCAGTGTGACGGACAGGGACCCTTCACCCCTCCACTTT. Protein: CASSVTDRDPSPLHF.

V and J are TRBV10-2 and TRBJ1-2, with a weak D call TRBD1 (6 bases). The CDR3 length is 16 residues. Looked up from germline, CDR1 is WSHSY and CDR2 is SAAADI. Trimming took off 4 bases at V and 3 bases at J, with 18 bases between the two ends. DNA for the CDR3: TGCGCCAGCAGTGGGGGGGCCAGGCCTCCCCACTATGGCTACACCTTC. It is translated as CASSGGARPPHYGYTF.

The V call is TRBV7-9, the J call TRBJ2-6; D not certain. The germline CDR1 and CDR2 sequences are SEHNR and FQNEAQ (reference sequence). V lost 4 bases and J 2 bases, leaving 3 bases between the germline ends. This CDR3 has 13 residues. CDR3 nucleotides: TGTGCCAGCAGCTCGGCTGGGGCCAACGTCCTGACTTTC. This gives the protein CASSSAGANVLTF.

The chain links TRBV6-5 to TRBJ1-5, with TRBD1 matching 8 bases. The V segment lost 7 bases and the J segment 3 bases; nucleotides outside the gene matches: 5. The germline V gene encodes CDR1 MNHEY and CDR2 SVGAGI. The CDR3 runs to 14 residues. CDR3 protein: CASMSQGANQPQHF. In DNA, the CDR3 is TGTGCCAGCATGAGCCAGGGGGCCAATCAGCCCCAGCATTTT.

The chain recombines TRBV5-1 with TRBJ1-1; D remains unclear. The germline V and J ends were trimmed by 4 bases and 0 bases, with 7 bases remaining between them. The CDR3 sequence is 13 residues long. Germline V gene data show CDR1 as SGHRS and CDR2 as YFSETQ. The DNA for the CDR3 is TGCGCCAGCAGCCCTTTGGTGAACACTGAAGCTTTCTTT. Encoded protein: CASSPLVNTEAFF.

This clone has just one count. The chain recombines TRBV4-3 with TRBJ2-3, with unresolved D. CDR1 and CDR2 (germline): LGHNA, YSLEER. V dropped 1 base and J dropped 5 bases, with 10 bases sitting between them. This CDR3 is 14 amino acids long. The DNA for the CDR3 is TGCGCCAGCAGCCAAGGTCTGCGAGGAGATACGCAGTATTTT. Translation gives CASSQGLRGDTQYF.

V is TRBV25-1 and J is TRBJ2-2, with unresolved D. This CDR3 is 12 amino acids long. Germline V CDR1 and CDR2: MGHDK, SYGVNS. V was shortened by 11 bases and J by 4 bases, with 11 bases between the two germline ends. This chain's CDR3 is CAARDITGELFF. The CDR3 nucleotides are TGTGCCGCCCGAGACATCACCGGGGAGCTGTTTTTT.

This clone was observed a single time. The V gene is TRBV29-1, the J gene TRBJ1-2, with 7 bases fitting TRBD1. The CDR3 consists of 13 residues. V lost 0 bases to trimming and J lost 5 bases; unmatched junction nucleotides: 3. The germline gives CDR1 SQVTM, CDR2 ANQGSEA. The CDR3 DNA reads TGCAGCGTTGAAGAAAGGGACAGTTATGGCTACACCTTC. The encoded protein is CSVEERDSYGYTF.